The clone carrying this TCR beta chain has a count of ten or more. Its antigen remains unidentified. This record belongs to a study of T cells after yellow fever vaccination. Trimming stripped 6 bases from V and 3 bases from J, with 10 bases between. From germline, CDR1 is SGHTS and CDR2 YDEGEE. The CDR3 is made up of 13 amino acids. TCRdb passed the 5' RACE reads through MiXCR, listing each CDR3 protein once. The table lists 250,000 or so distinct CDR3 sequences, about 3.7% of them singletons, with 15% to 20% in the top ten. Findings and limits, study-wide: Peaking faster, on day 5 versus 15, the secondary response was nonetheless weaker. The presence of abundant clonotypes contaminating from the bulk population was possible in FACS-sorted repertoires.

The specimen comprised PBMCs, sampled 15 days after the yellow fever booster vaccination. This receptor was taken from a man aged 18-30 years who received the YFV17D yellow fever vaccine. The V call is TRBV5-8, the J call TRBJ1-5; no firm D call. DNA for the CDR3: TGTGCCAGCATACCACAACTCAATCAGCCCCAGCATTTT. Its protein product is CASIPQLNQPQHF.